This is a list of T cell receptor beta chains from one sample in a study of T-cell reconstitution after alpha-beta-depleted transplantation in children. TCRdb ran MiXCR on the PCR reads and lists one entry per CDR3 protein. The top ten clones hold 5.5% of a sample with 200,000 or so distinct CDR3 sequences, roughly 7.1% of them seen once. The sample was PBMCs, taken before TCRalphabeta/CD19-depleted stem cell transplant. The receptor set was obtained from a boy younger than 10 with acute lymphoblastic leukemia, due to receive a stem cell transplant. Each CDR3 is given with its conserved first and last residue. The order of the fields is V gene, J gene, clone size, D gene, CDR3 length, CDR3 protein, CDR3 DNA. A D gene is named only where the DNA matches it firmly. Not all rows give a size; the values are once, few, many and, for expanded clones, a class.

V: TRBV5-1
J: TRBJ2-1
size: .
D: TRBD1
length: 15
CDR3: CASSLPRQGYNEQFF
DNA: TGCGCCAGCAGCTTGCCCCGACAGGGGTACAATGAGCAGTTCTTC

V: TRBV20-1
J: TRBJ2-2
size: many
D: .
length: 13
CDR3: CSASWPNTGELFF
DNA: TGCAGTGCTAGCTGGCCGAACACCGGGGAGCTGTTTTTT

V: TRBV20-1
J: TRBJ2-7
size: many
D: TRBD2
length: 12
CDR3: CSASGRAYEQYF
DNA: TGCAGTGCTAGCGGGAGGGCCTACGAGCAGTACTTC

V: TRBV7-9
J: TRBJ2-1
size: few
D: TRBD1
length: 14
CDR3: CASSPRTGYNEQFF
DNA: TGTGCCAGCAGCCCCCGGACAGGGTACAATGAGCAGTTCTTC

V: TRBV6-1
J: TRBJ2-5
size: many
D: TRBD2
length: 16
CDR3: CASSPPGSGGQETQYF
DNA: TGTGCCAGCAGCCCGCCAGGGAGCGGGGGGCAAGAGACCCAGTACTTC

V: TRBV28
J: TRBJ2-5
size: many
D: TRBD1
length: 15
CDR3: CASSAGQGKIETQYF
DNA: TGTGCCAGCAGTGCTGGACAGGGTAAGATAGAGACCCAGTACTTC

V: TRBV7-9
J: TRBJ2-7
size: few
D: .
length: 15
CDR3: CASSLDFSPSYEQYF
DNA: TGTGCCAGCAGCTTAGATTTCTCACCCTCCTACGAGCAGTACTTC

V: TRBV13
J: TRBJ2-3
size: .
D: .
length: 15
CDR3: CASSQATPSADTQYF
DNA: TGTGCCAGCAGCCAAGCTACCCCCTCAGCAGATACGCAGTATTTT

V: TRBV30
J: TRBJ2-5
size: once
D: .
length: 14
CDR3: CAWGSAVRQETQYF
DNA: TGTGCCTGGGGGAGCGCGGTCAGGCAAGAGACCCAGTACTTC

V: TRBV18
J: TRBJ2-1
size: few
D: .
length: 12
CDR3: CASSPRNNEQFF
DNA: TGTGCCAGCTCACCCCGGAACAATGAGCAGTTCTTC

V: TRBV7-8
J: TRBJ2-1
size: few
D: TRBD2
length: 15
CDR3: CASSLRGDPRNEQFF
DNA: TGTGCCAGCAGCTTGCGGGGGGACCCAAGGAATGAGCAGTTCTTC

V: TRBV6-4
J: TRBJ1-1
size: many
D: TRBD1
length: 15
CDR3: CASSDSRTGHTEAFF
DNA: TGTGCCAGCAGTGACTCTAGGACAGGGCACACTGAAGCTTTCTTT

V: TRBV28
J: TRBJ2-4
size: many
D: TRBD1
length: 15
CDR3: CASRTGYLAKNIQYF
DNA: TGTGCCAGCCGGACAGGGTACCTAGCCAAAAACATTCAGTACTTC

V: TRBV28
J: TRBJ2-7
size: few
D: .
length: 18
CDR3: CASTPLPYRDATAYEQYF
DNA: TGTGCCAGCACCCCCTTGCCGTACAGGGACGCGACGGCCTACGAGCAGTACTTC

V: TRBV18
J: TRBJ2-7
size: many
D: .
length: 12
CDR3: CASSPSLYEQYF
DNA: TGTGCCAGCTCACCATCGTTGTACGAGCAGTACTTC

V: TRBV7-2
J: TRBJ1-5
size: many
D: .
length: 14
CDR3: CASSLQGSNQPQHF
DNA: TGTGCCAGCAGCTTGCAAGGGTCCAATCAGCCCCAGCATTTT

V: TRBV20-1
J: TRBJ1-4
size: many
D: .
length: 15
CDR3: CSAAGPYATNEKLFF
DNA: TGCAGTGCAGCCGGACCTTATGCAACTAATGAAAAACTGTTTTTT

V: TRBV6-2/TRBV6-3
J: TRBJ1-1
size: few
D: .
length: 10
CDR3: CASGPPEAFF
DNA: TGTGCCAGCGGCCCCCCTGAAGCTTTCTTT

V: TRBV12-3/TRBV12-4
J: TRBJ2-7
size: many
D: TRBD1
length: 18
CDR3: CASSIHPPLGQHSYEQYF
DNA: TGTGCCAGCAGCATCCATCCCCCCCTGGGACAGCACTCCTACGAGCAGTACTTC

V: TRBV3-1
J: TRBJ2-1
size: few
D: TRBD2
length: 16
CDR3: CASSHTTSGAYNEQFF
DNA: TGTGCCAGCAGCCACACAACTAGCGGAGCCTACAATGAGCAGTTCTTC

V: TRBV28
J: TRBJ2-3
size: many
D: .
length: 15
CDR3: CASEAGVPGTDTQYF
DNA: TGTGCCAGCGAGGCAGGTGTGCCCGGCACAGATACGCAGTATTTT

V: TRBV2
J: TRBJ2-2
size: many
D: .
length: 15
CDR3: CASKLPLTVTGELFF
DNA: TGTGCCAGCAAGTTACCCCTAACAGTCACCGGGGAGCTGTTTTTT

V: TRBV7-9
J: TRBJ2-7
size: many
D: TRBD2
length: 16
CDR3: CASSPLGAGRTYEQYF
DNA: TGTGCCAGCAGCCCGCTGGGAGCGGGAAGGACCTACGAGCAGTACTTC

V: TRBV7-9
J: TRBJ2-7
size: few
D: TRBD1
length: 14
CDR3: CASSSDRGLVEQYF
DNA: TGTGCCAGCAGCTCGGACAGGGGGCTCGTCGAGCAGTACTTC

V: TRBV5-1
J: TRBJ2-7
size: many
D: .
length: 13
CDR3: CASSFGIDHEQYF
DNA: TGCGCCAGCAGCTTCGGGATCGATCACGAGCAGTACTTC

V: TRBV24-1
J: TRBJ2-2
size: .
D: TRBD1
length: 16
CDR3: CATSDFAGGNTGELFF
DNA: TGTGCCACCAGTGATTTTGCAGGGGGAAACACCGGGGAGCTGTTTTTT

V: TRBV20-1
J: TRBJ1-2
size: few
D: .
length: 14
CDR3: CSARERDGRYGYTF
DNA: TGCAGTGCTAGAGAACGGGACGGGCGCTATGGCTACACCTTC

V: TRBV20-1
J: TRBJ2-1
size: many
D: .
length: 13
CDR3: CSARDPRGNEQFF
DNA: TGCAGTGCCCGGGACCCCCGGGGCAATGAGCAGTTCTTC

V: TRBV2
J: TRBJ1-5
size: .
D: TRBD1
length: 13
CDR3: CASRDRAGQPQHF
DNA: TGTGCCAGCAGAGACAGGGCAGGGCAGCCCCAGCATTTT

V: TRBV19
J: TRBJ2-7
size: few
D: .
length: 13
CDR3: CASSIQDSYEQYF
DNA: TGTGCCAGTAGTATTCAGGACTCCTACGAGCAGTACTTC

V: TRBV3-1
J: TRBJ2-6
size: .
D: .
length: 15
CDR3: CASSETASGANVLTF
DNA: TGTGCCAGCAGCGAAACAGCCTCTGGGGCCAACGTCCTGACTTTC

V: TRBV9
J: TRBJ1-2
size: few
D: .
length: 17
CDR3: CASSVRPGAPANYGYTF
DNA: TGTGCCAGCAGCGTAAGGCCGGGGGCTCCCGCTAACTATGGCTACACCTTC

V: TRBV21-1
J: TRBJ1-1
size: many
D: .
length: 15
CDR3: CASKCIEGPDTEAFF
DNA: TGTGCCAGCAAGTGTATTGAGGGACCGGACACTGAAGCTTTCTTT

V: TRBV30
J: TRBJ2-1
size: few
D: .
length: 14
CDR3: CAWRTGGTYNEQFF
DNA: TGTGCCTGGAGAACTGGCGGGACCTACAATGAGCAGTTCTTC

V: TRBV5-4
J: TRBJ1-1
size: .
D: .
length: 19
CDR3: CASSLSRPAGYQPGTEAFF
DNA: TGTGCCAGCAGCTTGTCCCGACCGGCAGGGTATCAACCAGGGACTGAAGCTTTCTTT

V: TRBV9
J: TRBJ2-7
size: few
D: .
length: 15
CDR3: CASSVGKGVTYEQYF
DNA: TGTGCCAGCAGCGTAGGCAAGGGGGTAACCTACGAGCAGTACTTC

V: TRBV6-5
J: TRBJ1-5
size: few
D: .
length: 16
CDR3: CASRKLVPRSNQPQHF
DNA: TGTGCCAGCCGAAAACTGGTCCCGAGGAGCAATCAGCCCCAGCATTTT

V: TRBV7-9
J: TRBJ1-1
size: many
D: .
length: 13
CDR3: CASSYRVDTEAFF
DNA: TGTGCCAGCAGCTACCGGGTAGACACTGAAGCTTTCTTT

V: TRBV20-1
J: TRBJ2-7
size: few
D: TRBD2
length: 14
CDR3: CSARAASGSIEQYF
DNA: TGCAGTGCTAGAGCGGCTAGCGGTAGTATCGAGCAGTACTTC

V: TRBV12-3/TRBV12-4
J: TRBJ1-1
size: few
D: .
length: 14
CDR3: CASPDGGGAAEAFF
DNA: TGTGCCAGCCCCGACGGGGGGGGCGCGGCTGAAGCTTTCTTT

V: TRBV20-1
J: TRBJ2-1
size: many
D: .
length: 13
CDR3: CSARRDFNNEQFF
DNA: TGCAGTGCTAGACGTGACTTTAACAATGAGCAGTTCTTC

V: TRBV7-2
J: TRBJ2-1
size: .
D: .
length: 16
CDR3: CASSTRTRPNYNEQFF
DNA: TGTGCCAGCAGCACCCGGACTCGACCCAACTACAATGAGCAGTTCTTC

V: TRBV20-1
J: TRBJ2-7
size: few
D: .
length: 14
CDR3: CSAGRQTGSYEQYF
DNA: TGCAGTGCTGGCCGACAGACGGGCTCCTACGAGCAGTACTTC

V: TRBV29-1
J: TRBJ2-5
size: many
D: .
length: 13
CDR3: CSVEPGDRETQYF
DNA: TGCAGCGTTGAACCGGGGGACAGAGAGACCCAGTACTTC

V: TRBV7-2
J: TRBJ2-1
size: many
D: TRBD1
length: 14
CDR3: CASSAGQGASEQFF
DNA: TGTGCCAGCAGCGCCGGTCAGGGGGCGAGTGAGCAGTTCTTC

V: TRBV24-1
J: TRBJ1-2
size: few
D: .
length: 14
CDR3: CATSDQWTREGYTF
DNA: TGTGCCACCAGTGATCAATGGACGAGGGAGGGCTACACCTTC

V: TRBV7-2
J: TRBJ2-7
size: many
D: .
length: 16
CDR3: CASSPDGRGLVYEQYF
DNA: TGTGCCAGCAGCCCCGATGGGAGGGGGCTAGTCTACGAGCAGTACTTC

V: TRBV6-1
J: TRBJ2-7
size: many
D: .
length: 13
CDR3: CASSVTLAYEQYF
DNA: TGTGCCAGCAGTGTAACACTAGCCTACGAGCAGTACTTC

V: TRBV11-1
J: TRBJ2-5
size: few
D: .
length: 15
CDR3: CASSPGTAIKETQYF
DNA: TGTGCCAGCAGCCCCGGGACTGCGATAAAAGAGACCCAGTACTTC

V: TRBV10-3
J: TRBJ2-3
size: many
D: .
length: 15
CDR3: CAIRMTRGGAYTQYF
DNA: TGTGCCATCAGAATGACCAGGGGGGGGGCTTATACGCAGTATTTT

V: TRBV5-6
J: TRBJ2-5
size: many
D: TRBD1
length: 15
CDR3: CASSRRDRPQETQYF
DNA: TGTGCCAGCAGCCGACGGGACAGACCTCAAGAGACCCAGTACTTC

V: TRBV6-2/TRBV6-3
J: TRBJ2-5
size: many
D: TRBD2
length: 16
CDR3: CASRTGTSGNQETQYF
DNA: TGTGCCAGCAGGACCGGGACTAGCGGGAACCAAGAGACCCAGTACTTC

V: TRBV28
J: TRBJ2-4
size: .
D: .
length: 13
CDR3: CASSLWGPDIQYF
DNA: TGTGCCAGCAGTTTGTGGGGTCCGGACATTCAGTACTTC

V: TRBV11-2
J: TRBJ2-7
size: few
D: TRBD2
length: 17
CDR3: CASSLEGSGRIKYEQYF
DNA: TGTGCCAGCAGCTTAGAAGGTAGCGGGAGGATAAAGTACGAGCAGTACTTC

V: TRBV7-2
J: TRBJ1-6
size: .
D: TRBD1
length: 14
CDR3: CASSLTGEGSPLHF
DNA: TGTGCCAGCAGCTTAACAGGGGAAGGATCACCCCTCCACTTT

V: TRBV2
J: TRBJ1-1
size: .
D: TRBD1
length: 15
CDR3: CASSLTGSASTEAFF
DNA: TGTGCCAGCAGCCTGACAGGGTCAGCGAGCACTGAAGCTTTCTTT

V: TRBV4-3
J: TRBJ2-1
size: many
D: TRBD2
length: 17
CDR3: CASSQEMPGGLYNEQFF
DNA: TGCGCCAGCAGCCAAGAGATGCCGGGGGGACTCTACAATGAGCAGTTCTTC

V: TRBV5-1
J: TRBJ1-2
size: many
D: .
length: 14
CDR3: CASSFLPVDYGYTF
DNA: TGCGCCAGCAGCTTTCTTCCTGTGGACTATGGCTACACCTTC

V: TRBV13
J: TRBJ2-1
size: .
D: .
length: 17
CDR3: CASSLGAGSLSYNEQFF
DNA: TGTGCCAGCAGCTTAGGGGCAGGGTCTCTTTCCTACAATGAGCAGTTCTTC

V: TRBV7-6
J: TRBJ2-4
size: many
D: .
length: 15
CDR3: CASSLALGGGNIQYF
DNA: TGTGCCAGCAGCTTAGCTTTGGGAGGGGGAAACATTCAGTACTTC